The subject of this entry is one T cell receptor (beta chain). The CDR3 loop spans 19 amino acids. In germline, CDR1 is KGHSH, CDR2 LQKENI. V was trimmed by 0 bases and J by 2 bases, leaving 17 bases between them. Generated by immunoSEQ multiplex PCR, the TCRdb table keeps only in-frame clones and is missing some. The sample includes about 400,000 clones, around 86% of them seen just once. This sample stems from a study of blood T cell repertoires in COVID-19. Whole-study context: Acute and convalescent COVID-19 specimens originated in the United States, Italy and Spain. T cells, B-cell-depleted T cells, or PBMCs provided the cDNA or gDNA that served as material.

This chain uses TRBV18 with TRBJ2-6, with D possibly TRBD1 on 5 matching bases. The material sequenced was peripheral blood. The source is a human donor in a cohort sampled during active COVID-19. CDR3 protein: CASSPPCGAPGTGANVLTF. The CDR3 DNA sequence: TGTGCCAGCTCACCACCTTGTGGGGCCCCGGGCACTGGGGCCAACGTCCTGACTTTC.